This T cell receptor beta chain was sequenced during a study of T cells after yellow fever vaccination. TCRdb recomputed calls from the 5' RACE reads with MiXCR, one row per CDR3 protein. The sample contains some 110,000 distinct CDR3 sequences, approximately 8.4% of which appear only once. This clonotype was recorded at least ten times. Its antigen remains unidentified. General study points: Contamination of FACS-sorted repertoires by abundant clonotypes from the bulk population could occur.

Specimen: CD8+ T cells sorted from PBMCs, collected 45 days after the yellow fever booster vaccination. This TCR derives from a man between 25 and 39 years old who received the YFV17D yellow fever vaccine.

The DNA of the CDR3 is TGTGCCAGCTTGGGGAACGGCGGCGAGCAGTTCTTC. It encodes CASLGNGGEQFF. The chain couples TRBV6-1 to TRBJ2-1; no firm D call. This CDR3 has 12 residues. Trimming shortened V by 8 bases and J by 10 bases, and 15 bases separated the two germline ends. CDR1 is MNHNS, CDR2 SASEGT, per germline.